Following are 19 T cell receptor beta chains from one sample sequenced in a study of tumor and adjacent non-tumor tissue in lung cancer. A modified ARM-PCR protocol with three rounds of nested PCR amplified TCRbeta. TCRdb reprocessed the multiplex PCR reads via MiXCR and lists one record per CDR3 protein. The sample has 80,000 to 100,000 distinct CDR3 sequences, about 80% seen once; the top ten hold 30%. This sample's RNA came from whole unsorted tissue. More than 3 cm separated this lung sample from the edge of the tumor. Sequencing was done on a sample of distant non-tumor lung tissue. All receptors derive from a man aged 60-69 years with small cell lung cancer.

In this sample, this clonotype turned up once. At one boundary the junction diverges from the germline segment, which might be a read error. The V gene is TRBV6-6, the J gene TRBJ1-3, with TRBD1 as a possible D gene (5 bases). There are 15 residues in the CDR3. Germline values: CDR1 MNHNY, CDR2 SVGAGI (reference sequence). CDR3 sequence reads: CASSYHQGVGNTIYF. The CDR3 nucleotides read TGTGCCAGTAGTTATCACCAGGGTGTCGGAAACACCATATATTTT.

The chain's CDR3 is CASSQEIEVAAELFF. CDR3 nucleotides: TGTGCCAGCAGCCAGGAGATAGAAGTCGCTGCGGAGCTGTTTTTT. J is TRBJ2-2 and V is TRBV4-2, with D hard to call. The V and J ends lost 3 bases and 10 bases respectively, with 18 bases between them. The CDR3 runs 15 residues. Germline assignment: CDR1 LGHNA and CDR2 YNFKEQ.

In its sample, this clonotype was seen once. An end of the junction differs from the germline gene, which may be a read error. V gene TRBV11-2 combines with J gene TRBJ2-1; TRBD2 matches at 8 bases. This CDR3 has 16 residues. The germline V gene has CDR1 SGHAT and CDR2 FQNNGV. The chain's CDR3 is CASSLIGRGSYNVQLF. The CDR3 nucleotides read TGTGCCAGTAGCTTAATCGGGAGGGGCTCCTACAATGTGCAGCTCTTC.

Details on this clonotype: A junction end diverges from the germline sequence, so it may reflect a read error. This chain joins TRBV4-2 and TRBJ2-2, with D perhaps assigned TRBD1 or TRBD2 (5 bases each). CDR1 is LGHNA and CDR2 is YNFKEQ in the germline V gene. This CDR3 has 16 residues. The CDR3 DNA is TGTGTCAGCAGCCTAGATCTCAGGGCGAACACCGGGAAGCTGTTTTTT. This gives the protein CVSSLDLRANTGKLFF.

To note about this clonotype: No conserved phenylalanine or tryptophan is present at the end of the CDR3, so a read error is the likely explanation. J is TRBJ2-4 and V is TRBV30, with unresolved D. In germline, CDR1 is GTSNPN, CDR2 SVGIG (reference sequence). Trimming pared 0 bases from V and 3 bases from J, leaving 9 bases between. This CDR3 region has 14 residues. The CDR3 DNA follows: TGTGCCTGGAGTGTAAAGGTAGGCAAAAACATTCAGTACTTA. This codes for CAWSVKVGKNIQYL.

The chain is built from TRBV11-2 and TRBJ2-1; D gene uncertain. The CDR3 totals 16 residues. Looked up from germline, CDR1 is SGHAT and CDR2 is FQNNGV. V dropped 1 base and J dropped 13 bases, with 23 bases sitting between them. Here the CDR3 DNA reads TGTGCCAGCAGCTTAGCGGAGCTGGCCACGGTCGTTGATCAGTTCTTC. Translation: CASSLAELATVVDQFF.

With regard to this clonotype: Relative to the germline gene, one junction end is altered; a read error may explain this. The chain joins TRBV25-1 to TRBJ1-2; the match to TRBD1 covers 7 bases. The CDR3 has 14 amino acids. CDR1 is MGHDK, CDR2 SYGVNS, per germline. The CDR3 spells CASSESGQDYDYTF. The CDR3 DNA reads TGTGCCAGCAGTGAATCCGGACAGGACTATGACTACACCTTC.

CDR3 protein: CASSMDLQGYEQYF. The DNA for the CDR3 is TGTGCCAGTAGCATGGATCTACAGGGCTACGAGCAGTACTTC. The genes are TRBV5-4 and TRBJ2-7; D may be TRBD1 (6 bases). From germline, CDR1 is SGHNT and CDR2 YYREEE (reference sequence). Trimming cost V 8 bases and J 3 bases, with 18 bases left between them. CDR3 size: 14 residues.

As for this clonotype: A read error may produce the germline difference seen at one junction end. CDR3 sequence: CSVAGGLAGGSSYSEHFF. CDR3 DNA: TGCAGCGTTGCTGGGGGGCTAGCGGGAGGGAGCTCCTACAGTGAGCACTTCTTC. The gene calls are TRBV29-1 and TRBJ2-1; 12 bases are a match to TRBD2. This CDR3 has 18 amino acids. The germline CDR1 and CDR2 sequences are SQVTM and ANQGSEA.

On this clonotype: One junction end does not reproduce the germline sequence, and a read error may be involved. This chain connects TRBV20-1 to TRBJ2-7; the match to TRBD2 covers 12 bases. The germline V gene encodes CDR1 DFQATT and CDR2 SNEGSKA (reference sequence). CDR3 size: 15 residues. CDR3 coding DNA: TGCGGTGCTAAACCCGGGACTAGCGGGCCCTACGAGCAGTACTTC. It codes for CGAKPGTSGPYEQYF.

Turning to this clonotype: Likely a read error: the CDR3 ends without its conserved phenylalanine or tryptophan. The chain carries TRBV4-1 and TRBJ2-1; TRBD2 might be the D (6 bases). The V gene lost 4 bases and the J gene lost 5 bases, with 18 bases spanning the gap. This CDR3 is 16 amino acids long. CDR1 and CDR2 from the germline V gene are MGHRA and YSYEKL. In DNA, the CDR3 is TGCGCCAGCAGCCTGCTGGGACGAGCGGGTAACAATGAGCAGTTCCTC. It codes for CASSLLGRAGNNEQFL.

Note on this clonotype: At one end, the junction sequence differs from germline, possibly due to a read error. The V gene is TRBV10-3, the J gene TRBJ2-3; D ambiguous. Germline V lookup: CDR1 ENHRY, CDR2 SYGVKD. The CDR3 contains 13 residues. The CDR3 sequence is CAISEDGTDTQYF. CDR3 DNA: TGTGCCATCAGTGAGGATGGAACAGATACGCAGTACTTT.

With regard to this clonotype: A junction end diverges from the germline sequence, so it may reflect a read error. This sequence joins TRBV11-3 and TRBJ2-1; D unclear. CDR1 is SGHNT, CDR2 YENEEA, per germline. The CDR3 has 15 amino acids. The CDR3 DNA reads as TGCGCCAGCAGCTTAGCAGTGGGGTACGACAATGAGCAGCTCTTC. Translated: CASSLAVGYDNEQLF.

Remarks on this clonotype: This may stem from a read error, because a much larger clone lies one nucleotide away. The V and J genes are TRBV20-1 and TRBJ2-5, with 9 bases identical to TRBD2. This CDR3 is 15 amino acids long. The V and J ends lost 3 bases and 4 bases, in that order; junction bases with no gene match: 9. CDR1 DFQATT and CDR2 SNEGSKA come from the germline V gene (reference sequence). The CDR3 DNA reads TGCAGTGCTAGGCAGACTAGCGGAGGGGGAGAGACCCAGTACTTC. Translating it yields CSARQTSGGGETQYF.

This clonotype was detected once. Relative to the germline gene, one junction end is altered; a read error may explain this. The chain couples TRBV4-1 to TRBJ2-1; unclear D gene. Germline CDR1 MGHRA, CDR2 YSYEKL. CDR3 length equals 16 residues. In nucleotides, the CDR3 is TGCGCCAGCAGCCAAGATCGACTGGTGGCCCACAATGAACAGTTCTTC. This encodes CASSQDRLVAHNEQFF.

In regard to this clonotype: At one end the junction does not follow the germline gene, possibly because of a read error. J is TRBJ2-1 and V is TRBV20-1; D possibly matches TRBD1 or TRBD2 (5 bases each). Germline V lookup: CDR1 DFQATT, CDR2 SNEGSKA (reference sequence). There are 13 residues in the CDR3. CDR3 in amino acids: CSATRVWGNERLF. The CDR3 nucleotides read TGCAGTGCTACTAGGGTTTGGGGCAATGAGCGGTTGTTC.

This clonotype has just one count. Just one base apart from a much larger clone, this may be a read error. This chain uses TRBV7-9 with TRBJ2-3; D remains unclear. The length of the CDR3 is 12 residues. V was cut by 5 bases and J by 4 bases, with 7 bases left in between. From germline, CDR1 is SEHNR and CDR2 FQNEAQ (reference sequence). CDR3 region: CASSPNADTQYF. DNA for the CDR3: TGTGCCAGCAGCCCAAACGCAGATACGCAGTATTTT.

Comment on this clonotype: Because the CDR3 is missing its conserved closing phenylalanine or tryptophan, this is likely a read error. The J gene is TRBJ2-5, the V gene TRBV7-9; D is perhaps TRBD1 (6 bases). The length of the CDR3 is 14 residues. The germline V gene has CDR1 SEHNR and CDR2 FQNEAQ (reference sequence). Between the trimmed V and J ends, which lost 7 bases and 5 bases, there was a span of 17 bases. The DNA of the CDR3 is TGTGCCAGCAACTACTACACAGGGTTCGAGACCCAGTACTCC. Its translation is CASNYYTGFETQYS.

In its sample, this clonotype was seen once. At one boundary the junction diverges from the germline segment, which might be a read error. This chain connects TRBV5-5 to TRBJ1-2; 7 bases fit TRBD1. The CDR3 is 14 amino acids. Germline V lookup: CDR1 SGHKS, CDR2 YYEKEE (reference sequence). The CDR3 region is CAGSPGTANYVYTF. In nucleotides, the CDR3 is TGTGCCGGCAGTCCCGGGACAGCTAACTATGTCTACACCTTC.